Presented here are 22 T cell receptor beta chains from one specimen sequenced in a study of blood T cells in healthy people across ages. Primed by a sample-barcoded 5' primer and a J-beta primer mix, a second PCR proceeded for about 7 to 12 cycles. TCRdb re-called the 5' RACE reads with MiXCR, one entry per CDR3 protein. The data show about 800,000 distinct CDR3 sequences, around 45% seen once. The sequenced material came from blood. The source of these receptors is an elderly man in good health.

V and J are TRBV30 and TRBJ2-1, with 7 nucleotides matching TRBD2. Germline CDR1 reads GTSNPN; CDR2 reads SVGIG (reference sequence). Trimming took 7 bases from V and 7 from J; bases not matched to a gene: 4. This CDR3 comprises 11 residues. CDR3 sequence: CASRGGNEQFF. The DNA of the CDR3 is TGTGCCTCACGCGGGGGTAATGAGCAGTTCTTC. The whole variable domain, filled in from reference TRBV30 and TRBJ2-1, reads SQTIHQWPATLVQPVGSPLSLECTVEGTSNPNLYWYRQAAGRGLQLLFYSVGIGQISSEVPQNLSASRPQDRQFILSSKKLLLSDSGFYLCASRGGNEQFFGPGTRLTVL.

In its sample, this clonotype was seen a few times. The gene calls are TRBV28 and TRBJ2-4; 8 bases fit TRBD2. Germline V lookup: CDR1 MDHEN, CDR2 SYDVKM. This CDR3 has 15 amino acids. Trimming at V came to 11 bases and at J to 1 base, leaving 10 bases not matched to a gene. CDR3 protein: CAVQNSGSAKNIQYF. In nucleotides, the CDR3 is TGTGCCGTCCAGAACAGCGGGAGCGCCAAAAACATTCAGTACTTC.

The CDR3 loop is CSARHSGSTDTQYF. The CDR3 DNA is TGCAGTGCTAGGCATTCGGGTAGCACAGATACGCAGTATTTT. This chain joins TRBV20-1 and TRBJ2-3; no firm D call. Germline CDR1 and CDR2: DFQATT and SNEGSKA (reference sequence). With 3 bases removed from V and 0 bases from J, the gap between germline ends came to 10 bases. This CDR3 is built from 14 residues.

V gene TRBV27 combines with J gene TRBJ1-5; D remains unclear. Germline CDR1 reads MNHEY; CDR2 reads SMNVEV (reference sequence). The CDR3 sequence is 14 residues long. V gave up 0 bases and J gave up 7 bases, with 10 bases separating them. In nucleotides, the CDR3 is TGTGCCAGCAGTTTATCGGTAGGGTACCAGCCCCAGCATTTT. Translating gives CASSLSVGYQPQHF.

The rearrangement links TRBV3-1 to TRBJ2-3; D ambiguous. The length of the CDR3 is 14 residues. V was trimmed by 0 bases and J by 4 bases, leaving 8 bases between them. Germline loops: CDR1 LGHDT, CDR2 YNNKEL (reference sequence). In nucleotides, the CDR3 is TGTGCCAGCAGCCAAGAAAGTTTGGCAGATACGCAGTATTTT. This codes for CASSQESLADTQYF.

The genes are TRBV2 and TRBJ1-6; D gene uncertain. With 5 bases removed from V and 10 bases from J, the gap between germline ends came to 18 bases. Germline loops: CDR1 SNHLY, CDR2 FYNNEI. The length of the CDR3 is 15 residues. DNA for the CDR3: TGTGCCAGCAGTATAGAGGGTGCGGTGGGGTCACCCCTCCACTTT. Encoded protein: CASSIEGAVGSPLHF. The whole variable domain, remainder taken from reference TRBV2 and TRBJ1-6, is EPEVTQTPSHQVTQMGQEVILRCVPISNHLYFYWYRQILGQKVEFLVSFYNNEISEKSEIFDDQFSVERPDGSNFTLKIRSTKLEDSAMYFCASSIEGAVGSPLHFGNGTRLTVT.

The chain combines TRBV9 with TRBJ2-7, with D unclear. Trimming cost V 0 bases and J 1 base, with 8 bases left between them. The CDR3 has 14 amino acids. Germline CDR1 SGDLS, CDR2 YYNGEE. The CDR3 region is CASSVAPESYEQYF. CDR3 nucleotides: TGTGCCAGCAGCGTAGCTCCTGAATCCTACGAGCAGTACTTC.

This clonotype has just a few counts. This chain links TRBV5-1 with TRBJ2-1; no definite D call. Germline CDR1 SGHRS, CDR2 YFSETQ. Trimming pared 2 bases from V and 5 bases from J, leaving 14 bases between. CDR3 size: 15 residues. CDR3 nucleotides: TGCGCCAGCAGCTTAGGTAGCCCGGCAAACAATGAGCAGTTCTTC. This codes for CASSLGSPANNEQFF.

J is TRBJ2-7 and V is TRBV20-1; the match to TRBD1 covers 7 bases. Germline CDR1 DFQATT, CDR2 SNEGSKA (reference sequence). J was trimmed by 1 base and V by 6 bases; bases with no gene match: 12. This CDR3 has 15 amino acids. CDR3 in DNA: TGCAGTGCGGGAAACAGGGGCCAAACATCCTACGAGCAGTACTTC. Encoded protein: CSAGNRGQTSYEQYF.

This clonotype was recorded many times. This chain connects TRBV29-1 to TRBJ1-5, with 7 bases that match TRBD1. The germline V gene encodes CDR1 SQVTM and CDR2 ANQGSEA. V dropped 6 bases and J dropped 2; count of bases not matched to a gene: 1. The CDR3 spans 12 residues. CDR3 sequence (DNA): TGCAGCGTCGGGACAGGCAATCAGCCCCAGCATTTT. This sequence encodes CSVGTGNQPQHF.

This clonotype has a count of ten or more. The chain carries TRBV27 and TRBJ2-2; D not resolved. The germline V gene has CDR1 MNHEY and CDR2 SMNVEV (reference sequence). This CDR3 contains 13 residues. Trimming shortened V by 3 bases and J by 6 bases, and 8 bases separated the two germline ends. The CDR3 region is CASSFTLAGELFF. In DNA, the CDR3 is TGTGCCAGCAGTTTTACGCTAGCCGGGGAGCTGTTTTTT.

A single count supports this clonotype. The junction differs from germline at one of its ends, possibly a read error. The chain combines TRBV4-3 with TRBJ1-6; 7 bases fit TRBD1. This CDR3 region has 13 residues. CDR1 is LGHNA, CDR2 YSLEER, per germline. CDR3 DNA sequence: TGCGCCAGCAGCCAAACAGGGGATTCACCCCCCCACTTT. Translation: CASSQTGDSPPHF.

The chain joins TRBV4-1 to TRBJ2-3, with 12 bases that match TRBD2. V lost 4 bases, J lost 4 bases, and 12 bases stayed unmatched. Per germline, CDR1 MGHRA and CDR2 YSYEKL. The CDR3 length is 18 residues. The CDR3 protein is CASSPTGTSGPQPDTQYF. The DNA for the CDR3 is TGCGCCAGCAGCCCGACCGGGACTAGCGGGCCACAGCCAGATACGCAGTATTTT.

V and J are TRBV4-1 and TRBJ1-2; D unclear. CDR3 length: 14 amino acids. Germline loops: CDR1 MGHRA, CDR2 YSYEKL. V was shortened by 0 bases and J by 4 bases, with 9 bases between the two germline ends. The CDR3 loop is CASSQDLGIYGYTF. CDR3 nucleotides: TGCGCCAGCAGCCAAGATCTAGGGATCTATGGCTACACCTTC.

This clonotype occurred a few times. This sequence joins TRBV28 and TRBJ1-2; a weak D match, TRBD1 (5 bases). The CDR3 has 14 amino acids. Trimming took off 5 bases at V and 3 bases at J, with 13 bases between the two ends. Germline CDR1 MDHEN, CDR2 SYDVKM. The CDR3 DNA sequence: TGTGCCAGCAGTACCCACCAGACAGACTATGGCTACACCTTC. Its translation is CASSTHQTDYGYTF.

The chain links TRBV2 to TRBJ1-2; D is ambiguous. V was shortened by 3 bases and J by 4 bases, with 12 bases between the two germline ends. CDR1 is SNHLY, CDR2 FYNNEI, per germline. The CDR3 consists of 14 residues. The CDR3 DNA is TGTGCCAGCAGTGATGCGGCAGCGATCTATGGCTACACCTTC. Translating it yields CASSDAAAIYGYTF.

The CDR3 protein is CASSPRHVGSYNEQFF. Here the CDR3 DNA reads TGTGCCAGCAGCCCAAGGCACGTCGGCTCCTACAATGAGCAGTTCTTC. This chain uses TRBV11-3 with TRBJ2-1; D gene unclear. This CDR3 spans 16 amino acids. Per germline, CDR1 SGHNT and CDR2 YENEEA. The ends were cut back, 5 bases at V and 0 bases at J, with 14 bases in the middle. Combining the CDR3 with reference TRBV11-3 and TRBJ2-1 gives the whole variable domain EAGVVQSPRYKIIEKKQPVAFWCNPISGHNTLYWYLQNLGQGPELLIRYENEEAVDDSQLPKDRFSAERLKGVDSTLKIQPAELGDSAVYLCASSPRHVGSYNEQFFGPGTRLTVL.

This clonotype was seen more than once but under ten times. The chain combines TRBV6-6 with TRBJ2-7; possibly TRBD1 for D (5 bases). Trimming left V 5 bases short and J 4 bases short, with 12 bases between. Looked up from germline, CDR1 is MNHNY and CDR2 is SVGAGI (reference sequence). The CDR3 is made up of 13 amino acids. The CDR3 DNA reads TGTGCCAGCAGTAAGGACACGCCTTACGAGCAGTACTTC. Its translation: CASSKDTPYEQYF.

This clonotype appeared once. The chain is built from TRBV10-3 and TRBJ2-1, with 9 bases that match TRBD1. The CDR3 covers 15 residues. Looked up from germline, CDR1 is ENHRY and CDR2 is SYGVKD. Germline trimming cut 3 bases from V and 10 bases from J; bases unmatched to any gene: 10. The CDR3 nucleotides read TGTGCCATCAGTGACCTCCGGGACAGGGTATACGAGCAGTTCTTC. It codes for CAISDLRDRVYEQFF.

This chain connects TRBV11-2 to TRBJ2-5; 8 bases line up with TRBD2. The CDR3 is 19 amino acids. Unmatched junction bases numbered 19, after V lost 2 bases and J lost 5 bases. From germline, CDR1 is SGHAT and CDR2 FQNNGV. CDR3 protein: CASSLLGGSGSLIGETQYF. The DNA for the CDR3 is TGTGCCAGCAGCTTATTGGGGGGGAGCGGGAGCTTGATTGGGGAGACCCAGTACTTC. Using reference TRBV11-2 and TRBJ2-5 for the parts outside the CDR3, the full variable domain is EAGVAQSPRYKIIEKRQSVAFWCNPISGHATLYWYQQILGQGPKLLIQFQNNGVVDDSQLPKDRFSAERLKGVDSTLKIQPAKLEDSAVYLCASSLLGGSGSLIGETQYFGPGTRLLVL.

This clonotype was recorded a few times. V gene TRBV6-5 combines with J gene TRBJ2-5, with 8 bases lining up with TRBD1. Germline V CDR1 and CDR2: MNHEY, SVGAGI. V lost 0 bases and J lost 5; bases outside the gene matches: 2. The CDR3 totals 14 residues. The chain's CDR3 is CASSYSRTGETQYF. The DNA for the CDR3 is TGTGCCAGCAGTTACTCGCGGACAGGGGAGACCCAGTACTTC.

V usage is TRBV12-3 or TRBV12-4 and J usage is TRBJ2-6, with a possible D match to TRBD2 (6 bases). V was clipped by 6 bases and J by 1 base, with 22 bases between them. The CDR3 extends over 19 amino acids. CDR3 coding DNA: TGTGCCAGCAGGCGGGCGGGGTTTCTAAGTAGTTCTGGGGCCAACGTCCTGACTTTC. Its translation is CASRRAGFLSSSGANVLTF.